This TCR beta chain emerged from a study of regulatory T cells in long-lasting Graves disease. Study background: The term persistent Graves' disease signified upward of 5 years on antithyroid drugs with positive TSH receptor antibodies. The study, taken as a whole, reports: Relative to new patients (roughly 980), persistent patients exhibited greater sharing of public clonotypes (around 2,700).

Specified time point: persistent/refractory GD, antithyroid drugs over 5 years with positive TRAb. RNA extracted from PBMCs served as the sequencing template. Sequencing libraries for TCR beta were prepared with iRepertoire HTBI primers and Arm-PCR of CDR3 regions. Via MiXCR, TCRdb re-called the multiplex PCR reads, giving one row per CDR3 protein. The table includes about 430,000 distinct CDR3 sequences, over 20% detected once. J gave up 3 bases and V 0 bases, and 4 bases lay outside the gene matches. Germline V gene data show CDR1 as GTSNPN and CDR2 as SVGIG (reference sequence). CDR3 length: 15 residues. As regards this clonotype: Its antigen is unknown.

The source of this sequence is a female donor with Graves disease. Sequences were derived from peripheral blood mononuclear cells (PBMCs), sampled when the disease was refractory, from a patient treated with antithyroid drugs. This chain uses TRBV30 with TRBJ2-7; 11 nucleotides agree with TRBD1. CDR3 protein: CAWSVGGTGGYEQYF. CDR3 nucleotide sequence: TGTGCCTGGAGTGTAGGGGGGACAGGGGGCTACGAGCAGTACTTC.